Below are 4 T cell receptor beta chains sequenced from a single sample in a study of cytomegalovirus exposure and HLA in healthy donors. The primer mix had 60 Vbeta and 13 Jbeta primers. This table comes from immunoSEQ multiplex PCR, and its TCRdb copy is limited to in-frame clones, with some not included. The data contain approximately 120,000 clones, 74% of them singletons. Source material: PBMCs. The receptors derive from a human donor in good health.

V is TRBV6-1 and J is TRBJ2-5; 10 positions agree with TRBD2. Trimming removed 0 bases from V and 5 bases from J; junction bases left unmatched: 6. Germline CDR1 reads MNHNS; CDR2 reads SASEGT. This CDR3 region has 16 residues. CDR3 coding DNA: TGTGCCAGCAGTGAAGCACAGCGGGGGGGCAGGGAGACCCAGTACTTC. Protein sequence: CASSEAQRGGRETQYF.

The V and J genes are TRBV6-6 and TRBJ1-2; 8 positions match TRBD1. V was clipped by 2 bases and J by 3 bases; unmatched bases: 5. This CDR3 is built from 15 residues. The germline V gene has CDR1 MNHNY and CDR2 SVGAGI (reference sequence). CDR3 nucleotides: TGTGCCAGCAGTTACCCTTCGGACAGGGACTATGGCTACACCTTC. Protein sequence: CASSYPSDRDYGYTF.

This clone was counted a single time. The rearrangement links TRBV6-1 to TRBJ2-3, with D tentatively TRBD2 (5 bases). Germline V gives CDR1 MNHNS, CDR2 SASEGT. This CDR3 is built from 16 residues. The V and J ends lost 1 base and 2 bases respectively, with 13 bases between them. The CDR3: CASSEDRRGPTDTQYF. The CDR3 DNA sequence: TGTGCCAGCAGTGAAGATAGACGCGGGCCCACAGATACGCAGTATTTT.

The rearrangement uses TRBV29-1 and TRBJ2-1; maybe TRBD1 (5 bases). The CDR3 has 14 residues. Trimming removed 5 bases from V and 5 bases from J, with 16 bases in between. Germline V lookup: CDR1 SQVTM, CDR2 ANQGSEA. This CDR3 is CSVYEGRAHNEQFF. In DNA, the CDR3 is TGCAGCGTTTACGAAGGCAGGGCCCACAATGAGCAGTTCTTC.